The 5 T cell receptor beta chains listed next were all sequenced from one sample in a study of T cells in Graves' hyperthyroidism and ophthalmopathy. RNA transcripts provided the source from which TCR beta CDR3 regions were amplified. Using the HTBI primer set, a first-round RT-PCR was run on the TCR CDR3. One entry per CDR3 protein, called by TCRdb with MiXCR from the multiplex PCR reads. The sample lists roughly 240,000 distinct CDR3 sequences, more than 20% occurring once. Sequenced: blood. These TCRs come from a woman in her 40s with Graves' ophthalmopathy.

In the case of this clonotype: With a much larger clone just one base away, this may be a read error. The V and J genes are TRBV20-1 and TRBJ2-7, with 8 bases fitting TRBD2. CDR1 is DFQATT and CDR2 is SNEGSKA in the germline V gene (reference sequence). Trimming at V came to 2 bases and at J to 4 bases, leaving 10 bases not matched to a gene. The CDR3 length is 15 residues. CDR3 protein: CSARNREGDRYEQYF. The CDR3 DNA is TGCAGTGCTAGAAATCGGGAGGGCGATCGATACGAGCAGTACTTC.

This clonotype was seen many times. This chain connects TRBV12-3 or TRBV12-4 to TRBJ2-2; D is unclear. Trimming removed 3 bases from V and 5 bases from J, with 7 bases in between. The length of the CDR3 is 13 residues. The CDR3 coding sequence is TGTGCCAGCAGTTTGATGGGAACCGGGGAGCTGTTTTTT. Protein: CASSLMGTGELFF.

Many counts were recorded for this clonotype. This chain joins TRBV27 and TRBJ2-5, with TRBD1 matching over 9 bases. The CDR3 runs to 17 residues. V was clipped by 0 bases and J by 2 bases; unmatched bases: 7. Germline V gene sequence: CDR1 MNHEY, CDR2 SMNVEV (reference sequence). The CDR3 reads CASSLSGTGRTQETQYF. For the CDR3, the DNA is TGTGCCAGCAGTTTATCCGGGACAGGGCGGACGCAAGAGACCCAGTACTTC.

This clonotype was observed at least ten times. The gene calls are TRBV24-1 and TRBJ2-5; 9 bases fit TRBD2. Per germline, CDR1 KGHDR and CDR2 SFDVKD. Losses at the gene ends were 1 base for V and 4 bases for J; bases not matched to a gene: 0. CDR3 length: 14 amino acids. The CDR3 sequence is CATSDLLAGETQYF. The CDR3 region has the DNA TGTGCCACCAGTGATTTACTAGCGGGAGAGACCCAGTACTTC.

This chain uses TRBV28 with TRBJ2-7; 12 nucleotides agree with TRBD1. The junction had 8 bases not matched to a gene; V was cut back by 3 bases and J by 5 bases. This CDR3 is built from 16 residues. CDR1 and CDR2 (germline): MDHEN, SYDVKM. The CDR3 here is CASSLPGTGGLDEQYF. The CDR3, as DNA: TGTGCCAGCAGTTTGCCCGGGACAGGGGGCTTGGACGAGCAGTACTTC. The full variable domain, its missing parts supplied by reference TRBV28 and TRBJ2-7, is DVKVTQSSRYLVKRTGEKVFLECVQDMDHENMFWYRQDPGLGLRLIYFSYDVKMKEKGDIPEGYSVSREKKERFSLILESASTNQTSMYLCASSLPGTGGLDEQYFGPGTRLTVT.